This T cell receptor (beta chain) was identified during a study of blood T cell repertoires in COVID-19. As for the study in general: The origin of the acute and convalescent COVID-19 samples was the United States, Italy and Spain. T cells, B-cell-depleted T cells, or PBMCs provided the cDNA or gDNA that served as material.

CDR3 length equals 14 residues. Germline CDR1 reads SGHDT; CDR2 reads YYEEEE. After removal of 4 bases from V and 9 bases from J, the junction contained 7 bases not matched to a gene. Original handling: Reference gene primer amplification yielded estimated nucleated cell counts. TCRdb's table, derived via immunoSEQ multiplex PCR, lists solely in-frame clones and lacks some. The D gene and trimming were derived from the DNA, and the V and J assignments and clone size from that table. The repertoire holds about 200,000 clones, with 92% as singletons. In Seattle, patients joined the study during active infection and were tracked longitudinally.

The clonotype comes from a man in his sixties with COVID-19, enrolled during active disease. The chain is built from TRBV5-6 and TRBJ2-7; TRBD2 matches at 13 bases. The sample consisted of peripheral blood. The CDR3 nucleotides read TGTGCCAGCAGCCGGACTAGCGGGAGAACTAGGCAGTACTTC. It yields the protein CASSRTSGRTRQYF.